This TCR beta chain stems from a study of shared clonotypes between healthy human individuals. Study background: CD8 memory received one plate per donor, CD8 naive two, CD4 memory three and CD4 naive three.

Concerning this clone: Its target is not known.

The CDR3 covers 14 residues. With 1 base removed from V and 2 bases from J, the gap between germline ends came to 10 bases. CDR1 and CDR2 (germline): SQVTM, ANQGSEA. Study observations and caveats: Sampling included only blood; tissue repertoires likely differ. Measured sharing among donors was expected to vary with sequencing depth.

TCRdb's table, derived via immunoSEQ multiplex PCR, lists solely in-frame clones and lacks some. The sample carries about 960,000 clones, over 75% recorded once. A CD45RA-negative memory subset and a CD45RA+ naive subset were separated from the CD4+ cells. The sample consisted of memory CD4+ T cells sorted from blood. Subset reported: CD45RA-negative fraction. The chain couples TRBV29-1 to TRBJ2-3; D remains ambiguous. The clonotype comes from a young man in good health. The CDR3 bases are TGCAGCGTTGAAGTTGGTGACTCCACAGATACGCAGTATTTT. Amino acid sequence: CSVEVGDSTDTQYF.